This T cell receptor beta chain emerged from a study of beta chain features in type 1 diabetes. The wider study: Examination of sorted cells across all samples involved more than 85,000,000 cells. Study observations and caveats: PCR, the amplification step, might favor shorter templates, equally in patients and controls. Across patients, naive, central memory and Treg TCRB repertoires exhibited apparently greater similarity than was observed across healthy donors.

Concerning this clone: As yet, its antigen is unknown.

Expressed TCRB transcripts got sequenced, as all isolated RNA was reverse transcribed. The assay was immunoSEQ multiplex PCR, and TCRdb's table has in-frame clones only and misses some. The data show some 9,800 clones, approximately 78% seen once. Heparinised blood was drawn once per donor, averaging around 120 mL. The receptor comes from a woman aged 18-29 years in good health. Sequencing was carried out using Tregs from blood.

Written as DNA, the CDR3 is TGTGCCAGCTCAAAGGACAGGTCTGAAGCTTTCTTT. Protein: CASSKDRSEAFF. The chain joins TRBV18 to TRBJ1-1; 7 bases match TRBD1. This CDR3 has 12 amino acids. Trimming took 5 bases from V and 6 from J; bases not matched to a gene: 3. Germline V gives CDR1 KGHSH, CDR2 LQKENI.